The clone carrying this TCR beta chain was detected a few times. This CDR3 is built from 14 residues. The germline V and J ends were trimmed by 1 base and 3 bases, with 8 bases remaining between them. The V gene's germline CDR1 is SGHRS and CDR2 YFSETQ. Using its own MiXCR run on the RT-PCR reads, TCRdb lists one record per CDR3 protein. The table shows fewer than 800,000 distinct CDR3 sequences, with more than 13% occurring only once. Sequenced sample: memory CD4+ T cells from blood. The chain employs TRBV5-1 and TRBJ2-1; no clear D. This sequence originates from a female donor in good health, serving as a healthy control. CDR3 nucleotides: TGCGCCAGCAGCTTGCAGACGGACTACAATGAGCAGTTCTTC. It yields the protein CASSLQTDYNEQFF.